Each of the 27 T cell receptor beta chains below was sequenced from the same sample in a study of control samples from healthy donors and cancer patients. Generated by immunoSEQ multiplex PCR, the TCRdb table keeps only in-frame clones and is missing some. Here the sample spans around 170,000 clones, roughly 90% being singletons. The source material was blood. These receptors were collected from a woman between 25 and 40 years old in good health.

This CDR3 is CASSYTGKSSYNEQFF. CDR3 nucleotides: TGTGCCAGCAGTTACACCGGCAAGAGCTCCTACAATGAGCAGTTCTTC. The genes are TRBV6-5 and TRBJ2-1; D unclear. This CDR3 contains 16 residues. CDR1 and CDR2 from the germline V gene are MNHEY and SVGAGI. V lost 2 bases and J lost 0, with 11 bases in between.

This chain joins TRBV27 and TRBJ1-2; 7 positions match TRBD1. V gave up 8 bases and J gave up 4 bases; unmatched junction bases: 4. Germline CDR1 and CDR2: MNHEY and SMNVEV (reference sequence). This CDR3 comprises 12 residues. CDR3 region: CASRDSFYGYTF. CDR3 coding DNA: TGTGCCAGCCGGGACAGCTTCTATGGCTACACCTTC.

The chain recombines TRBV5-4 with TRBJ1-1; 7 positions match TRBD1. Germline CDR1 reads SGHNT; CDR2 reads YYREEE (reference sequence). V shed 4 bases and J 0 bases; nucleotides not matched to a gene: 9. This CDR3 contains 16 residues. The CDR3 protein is CASSHWDSRMNTEAFF. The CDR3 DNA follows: TGTGCCAGCAGCCACTGGGACAGCCGAATGAACACTGAAGCTTTCTTT.

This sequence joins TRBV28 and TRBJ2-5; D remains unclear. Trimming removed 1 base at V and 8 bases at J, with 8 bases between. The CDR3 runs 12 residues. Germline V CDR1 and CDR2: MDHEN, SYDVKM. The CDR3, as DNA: TGTGCCAGCAGTTTATCCCATTTTACCCAGTACTTC. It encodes CASSLSHFTQYF.

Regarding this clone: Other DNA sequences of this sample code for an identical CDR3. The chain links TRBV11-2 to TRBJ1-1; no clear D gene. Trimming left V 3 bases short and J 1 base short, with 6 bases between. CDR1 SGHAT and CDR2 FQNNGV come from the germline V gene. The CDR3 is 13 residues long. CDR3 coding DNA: TGTGCCAGCAGCTTGAGTTGGAACACTGAAGCTTTCTTT. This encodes CASSLSWNTEAFF.

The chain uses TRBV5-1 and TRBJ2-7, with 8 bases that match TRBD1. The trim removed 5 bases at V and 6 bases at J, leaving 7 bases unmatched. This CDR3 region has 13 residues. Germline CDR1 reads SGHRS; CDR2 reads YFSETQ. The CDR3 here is CASSLGQGAEQYF. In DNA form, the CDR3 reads TGCGCCAGCAGTTTAGGACAGGGAGCCGAGCAGTACTTC.

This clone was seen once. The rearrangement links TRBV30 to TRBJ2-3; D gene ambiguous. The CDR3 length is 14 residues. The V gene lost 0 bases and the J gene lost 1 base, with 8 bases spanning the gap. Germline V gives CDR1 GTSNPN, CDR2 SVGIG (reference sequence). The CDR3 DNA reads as TGTGCCTGGAGTGTAAGGGCGGGCACAGATACGCAGTATTTT. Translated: CAWSVRAGTDTQYF. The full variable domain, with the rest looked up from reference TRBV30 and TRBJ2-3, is SQTIHQWPATLVQPVGSPLSLECTVEGTSNPNLYWYRQAAGRGLQLLFYSVGIGQISSEVPQNLSASRPQDRQFILSSKKLLLSDSGFYLCAWSVRAGTDTQYFGPGTRLTVL.

The CDR3 loop reads CAWSVLGPNEQFF. The CDR3 DNA sequence: TGTGCCTGGAGTGTACTGGGACCGAATGAGCAGTTCTTC. The genes are TRBV30 and TRBJ2-1, with D perhaps assigned TRBD1 or TRBD2 (5 bases each). Per germline, CDR1 GTSNPN and CDR2 SVGIG (reference sequence). CDR3 size: 13 residues. Trimming stripped 0 bases from V and 7 bases from J, with 10 bases between. Variable domain in full (rest from reference TRBV30 and TRBJ2-1): SQTIHQWPATLVQPVGSPLSLECTVEGTSNPNLYWYRQAAGRGLQLLFYSVGIGQISSEVPQNLSASRPQDRQFILSSKKLLLSDSGFYLCAWSVLGPNEQFFGPGTRLTVL.

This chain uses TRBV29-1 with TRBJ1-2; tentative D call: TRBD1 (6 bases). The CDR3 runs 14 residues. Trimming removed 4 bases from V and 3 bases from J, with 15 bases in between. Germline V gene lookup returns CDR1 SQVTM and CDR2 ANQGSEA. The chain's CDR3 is CSVGGPGDHYGYTF. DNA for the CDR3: TGCAGCGTTGGGGGGCCAGGGGATCACTATGGCTACACCTTC. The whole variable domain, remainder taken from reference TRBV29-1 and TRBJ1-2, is SAVISQKPSRDICQRGTSLTIQCQVDSQVTMMFWYRQQPGQSLTLIATANQGSEATYESGFVIDKFPISRPNLTFSTLTVSNMSPEDSSIYLCSVGGPGDHYGYTFGSGTRLTVV.

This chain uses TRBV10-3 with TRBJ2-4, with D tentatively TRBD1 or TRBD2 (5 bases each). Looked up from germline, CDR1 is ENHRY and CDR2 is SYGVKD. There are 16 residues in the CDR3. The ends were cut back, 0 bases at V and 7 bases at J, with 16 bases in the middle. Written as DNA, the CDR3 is TGTGCCATCAGTGAGTCGGGACGGATGGAAGGGAACATTCAGTACTTC. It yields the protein CAISESGRMEGNIQYF.

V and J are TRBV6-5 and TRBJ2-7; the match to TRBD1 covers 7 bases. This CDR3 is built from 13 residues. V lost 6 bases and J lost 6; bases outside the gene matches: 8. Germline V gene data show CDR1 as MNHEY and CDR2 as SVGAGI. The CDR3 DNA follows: TGTGCCAGCAGGATAATCCCAGGGGGCGAGCAGTACTTC. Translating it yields CASRIIPGGEQYF.

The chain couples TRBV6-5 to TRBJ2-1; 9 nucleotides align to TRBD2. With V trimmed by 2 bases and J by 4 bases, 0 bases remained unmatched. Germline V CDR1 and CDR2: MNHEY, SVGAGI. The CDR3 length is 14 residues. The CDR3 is CASSYLAGYNEQFF. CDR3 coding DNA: TGTGCCAGCAGTTACCTAGCGGGATACAATGAGCAGTTCTTC.

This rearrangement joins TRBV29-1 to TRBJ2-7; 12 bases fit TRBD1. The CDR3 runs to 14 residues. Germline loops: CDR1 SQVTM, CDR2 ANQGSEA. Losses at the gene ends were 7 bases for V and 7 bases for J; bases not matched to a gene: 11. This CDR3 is CSAAPGQGAREQYF. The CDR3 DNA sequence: TGCAGCGCCGCCCCGGGACAGGGGGCGCGAGAGCAGTACTTC.

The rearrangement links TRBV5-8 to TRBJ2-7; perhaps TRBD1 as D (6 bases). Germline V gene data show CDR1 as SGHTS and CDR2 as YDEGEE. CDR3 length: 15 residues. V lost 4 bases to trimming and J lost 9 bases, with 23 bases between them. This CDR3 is CASSKTGQPPVVQYF. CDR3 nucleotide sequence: TGTGCCAGCAGCAAAACCGGACAGCCTCCGGTTGTGCAGTACTTC.

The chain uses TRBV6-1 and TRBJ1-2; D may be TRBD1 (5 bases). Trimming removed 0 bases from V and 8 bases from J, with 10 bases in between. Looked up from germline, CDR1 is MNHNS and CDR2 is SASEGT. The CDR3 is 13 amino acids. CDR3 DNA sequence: TGTGCCAGCAGTGAAGCGGATGGGGGAGGCTACACCTTC. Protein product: CASSEADGGGYTF.

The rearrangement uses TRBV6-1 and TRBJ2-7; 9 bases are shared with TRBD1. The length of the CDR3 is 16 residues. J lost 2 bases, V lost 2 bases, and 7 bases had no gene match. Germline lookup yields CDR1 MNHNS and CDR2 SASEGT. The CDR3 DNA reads TGTGCCAGCAGTGAATCTCCGGGACAGGGCCCCTACGAGCAGTACTTC. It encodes CASSESPGQGPYEQYF.

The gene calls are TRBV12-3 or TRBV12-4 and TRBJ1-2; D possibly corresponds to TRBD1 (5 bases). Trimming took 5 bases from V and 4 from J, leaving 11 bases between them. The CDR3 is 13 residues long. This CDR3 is CASSDGGAYGYTF. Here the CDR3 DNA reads TGTGCCAGCAGTGATGGGGGAGCCTATGGCTACACCTTC.

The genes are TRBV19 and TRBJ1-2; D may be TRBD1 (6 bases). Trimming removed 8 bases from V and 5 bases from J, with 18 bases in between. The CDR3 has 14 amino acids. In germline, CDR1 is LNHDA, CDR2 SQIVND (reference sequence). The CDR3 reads CASFRQDSSYGYTF. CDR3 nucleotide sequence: TGTGCCAGTTTTAGACAGGACTCAAGTTATGGCTACACCTTC. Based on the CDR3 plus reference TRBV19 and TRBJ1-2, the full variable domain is DGGITQSPKYLFRKEGQNVTLSCEQNLNHDAMYWYRQDPGQGLRLIYYSQIVNDFQKGDIAEGYSVSREKKESFPLTVTSAQKNPTAFYLCASFRQDSSYGYTFGSGTRLTVV.

In DNA, the CDR3 is TGTGCCAGCTCCCCAGAGGACCGAACATTCGGGCCCCAGTACTTC. Encoded protein: CASSPEDRTFGPQYF. The chain combines TRBV18 with TRBJ2-5; D not certain. CDR3 length equals 15 residues. Trimming pared 6 bases from V and 9 bases from J, leaving 23 bases between. Germline V gene data show CDR1 as KGHSH and CDR2 as LQKENI.

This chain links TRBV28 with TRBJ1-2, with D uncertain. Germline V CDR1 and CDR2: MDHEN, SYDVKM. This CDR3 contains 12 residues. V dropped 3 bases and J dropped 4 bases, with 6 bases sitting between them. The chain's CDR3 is CASSFTAYGYTF. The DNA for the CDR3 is TGTGCCAGCAGTTTTACAGCCTATGGCTACACCTTC.

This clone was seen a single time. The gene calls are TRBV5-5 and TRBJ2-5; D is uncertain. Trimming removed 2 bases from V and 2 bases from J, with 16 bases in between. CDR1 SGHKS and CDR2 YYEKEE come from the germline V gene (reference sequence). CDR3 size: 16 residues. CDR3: CASSFRSPGQQETQYF. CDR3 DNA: TGTGCCAGCAGCTTTCGCAGCCCCGGGCAACAAGAGACCCAGTACTTC.

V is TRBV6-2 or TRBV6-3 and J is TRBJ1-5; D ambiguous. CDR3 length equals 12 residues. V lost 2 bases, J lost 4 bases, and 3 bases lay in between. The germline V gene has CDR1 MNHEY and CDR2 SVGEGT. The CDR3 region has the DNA TGTGCCAGCAGTTACCAGAATCAGCCCCAGCATTTT. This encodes CASSYQNQPQHF.

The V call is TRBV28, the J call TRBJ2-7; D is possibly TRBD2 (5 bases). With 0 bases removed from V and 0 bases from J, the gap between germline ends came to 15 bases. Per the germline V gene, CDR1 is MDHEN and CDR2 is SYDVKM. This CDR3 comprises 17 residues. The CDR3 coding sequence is TGTGCCAGCAGTTTATGGGACCTAGCTTCAAGCTCCTACGAGCAGTACTTC. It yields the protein CASSLWDLASSSYEQYF.

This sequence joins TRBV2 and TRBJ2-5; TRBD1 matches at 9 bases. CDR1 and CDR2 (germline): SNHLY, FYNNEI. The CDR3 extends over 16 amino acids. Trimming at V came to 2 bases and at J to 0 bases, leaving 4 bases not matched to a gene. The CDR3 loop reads CASSETRDRDQETQYF. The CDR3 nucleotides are TGTGCCAGCAGTGAAACAAGGGACAGGGACCAAGAGACCCAGTACTTC.

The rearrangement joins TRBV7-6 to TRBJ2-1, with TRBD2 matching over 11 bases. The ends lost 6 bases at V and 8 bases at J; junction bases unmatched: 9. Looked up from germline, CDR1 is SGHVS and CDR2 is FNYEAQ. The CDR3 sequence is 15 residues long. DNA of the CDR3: TGTGCCAGCAGTCAAACTAGCGGGAGTGTCTATGAGCAGTTCTTC. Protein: CASSQTSGSVYEQFF.

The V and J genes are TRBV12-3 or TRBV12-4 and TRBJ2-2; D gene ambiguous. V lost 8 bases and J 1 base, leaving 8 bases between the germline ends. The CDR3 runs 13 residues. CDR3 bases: TGTGCCAGCTCTACCGGGAACACCGGGGAGCTGTTTTTT. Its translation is CASSTGNTGELFF.

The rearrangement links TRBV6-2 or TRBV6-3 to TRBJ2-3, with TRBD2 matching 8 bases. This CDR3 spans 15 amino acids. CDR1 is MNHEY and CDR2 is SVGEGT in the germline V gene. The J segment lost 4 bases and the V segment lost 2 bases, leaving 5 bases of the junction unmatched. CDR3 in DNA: TGTGCCAGCAGTTACCGGGCGGGGGGCCCAGATACGCAGTATTTT. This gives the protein CASSYRAGGPDTQYF.